A selection of T cell receptor beta chains follows, all from one sample in a study of CD8+CD57+ T cells in acquired aplastic anemia. TCRdb itself ran the reads through MiXCR, one entry per CDR3 protein. The data show approximately 170,000 distinct CDR3 sequences, roughly 56% seen once. The sample was sorted CD4+, CD8+, or CD8+CD57+ T cells (not recorded which) from PBMCs. These receptors originate from a human donor in good health, serving as a control. The conserved cysteine and the conserved F or W are not part of the CDR3 here.

CDR3 protein	J gene	V gene
ASSSLSGLAIVY	TRBJ2-7	TRBV7-2
ASSLLLGATGYT	TRBJ1-2	TRBV5-6
ASSLDGGYEQY	TRBJ2-7	TRBV5-5
ASSRGGSNTETDTQY	TRBJ2-3	TRBV7-9
ASSLQTQY	TRBJ2-5	TRBV5-8
SASQPQETQY	TRBJ2-5	TRBV20-1
ASSPRMEAF	TRBJ1-1	TRBV7-2
ASRTAGTQY	TRBJ2-5	TRBV7-9
AISESTVLQSYEQY	TRBJ2-7	TRBV10-3
AWSRVYEQY	TRBJ2-7	TRBV30
ASSLRYGYT	TRBJ1-2	TRBV12-3/TRBV12-4
SASKRESTYEQY	TRBJ2-7	TRBV20-1
ASRNIGTGTAGYT	TRBJ1-2	TRBV7-2
SVVLPRSPVGTDTRSTNEKLF	TRBJ1-4	TRBV29-1
ASSHIEWDSSYNEQF	TRBJ2-1	TRBV7-9
ATSMVSDTEAF	TRBJ1-1	TRBV15
SVDKGIRGYT	TRBJ1-2	TRBV29-1
ASSSGGTGNQPQH	TRBJ1-5	TRBV9